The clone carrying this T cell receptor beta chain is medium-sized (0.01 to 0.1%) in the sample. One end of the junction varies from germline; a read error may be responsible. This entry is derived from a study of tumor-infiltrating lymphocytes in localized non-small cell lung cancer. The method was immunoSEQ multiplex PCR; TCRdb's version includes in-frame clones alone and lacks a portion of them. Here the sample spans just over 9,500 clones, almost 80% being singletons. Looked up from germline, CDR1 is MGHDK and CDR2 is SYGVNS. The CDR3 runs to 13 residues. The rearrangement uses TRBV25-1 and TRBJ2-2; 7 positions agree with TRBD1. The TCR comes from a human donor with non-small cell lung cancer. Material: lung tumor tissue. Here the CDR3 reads CASSDWGHRGAVF. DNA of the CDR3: TGTGCCAGCAGTGATTGGGGGCACAGGGGAGCTGTTTTT.